Listed below are T cell receptor beta chains from one sample, sequenced in a study of T cell changes during pregnancy in multiple sclerosis. Using immunoSEQ multiplex PCR, the repertoire was profiled, and TCRdb retains in-frame clones only, with some absent. The sample yields about 30,000 clones, 89% seen once. The sequenced sample was CD8+ T cells from peripheral blood mononuclear cells, obtained in the second trimester of pregnancy. Every receptor here comes from a female donor with multiple sclerosis, enrolled in a pregnancy study. The CDR3 runs from the conserved cysteine through the conserved F or W. D genes are given only for firm matches. Only some rows state a clone size, as once, few, many or a class for expanded clones.

V gene,clone size,J gene,D gene,CDR3 protein,CDR3 DNA
TRBV28,.,TRBJ2-1,TRBD2,CASTLAGGPNEQFF,TGTGCCAGCACGCTAGCGGGGGGGCCTAATGAGCAGTTCTTC
TRBV7-3,.,TRBJ2-3,.,CASSPPGETDTQYF,TGTGCCAGCAGCCCCCCGGGGGAGACAGATACGCAGTATTTT
TRBV6-1,few,TRBJ1-6,.,CASSKDTDNSPLHF,TGTGCCAGCAGTAAAGACACAGATAATTCACCCCTCCACTTT
TRBV7-9,.,TRBJ1-6,.,CASSLATGYSPLHF,TGTGCCAGCAGCTTAGCAACAGGGTATTCACCCCTCCACTTT
TRBV25-1,once,TRBJ1-2,.,CASSELLAGDGYTF,TGTGCCAGCAGTGAATTACTGGCAGGGGATGGCTACACCTTC
TRBV19,.,TRBJ1-1,.,CASSFLDFSNTEAFF,TGTGCCAGTAGTTTTCTAGACTTCTCGAACACTGAAGCTTTCTTT
TRBV11-2,.,TRBJ2-5,TRBD2,CASSGPGTSGVQETQYF,TGTGCCAGCAGCGGACCCGGGACTAGCGGGGTTCAAGAGACCCAGTACTTC
TRBV11-1,.,TRBJ2-7,.,CASSLIRGGRDYEQYF,TGTGCCAGCAGCTTAATACGTGGGGGCCGGGACTACGAGCAGTACTTC
TRBV6-6,.,TRBJ2-2,TRBD2,CASSYSGGDSAGELFF,TGTGCCAGCAGTTACAGCGGGGGTGATTCTGCCGGGGAGCTGTTTTTT
TRBV9,.,TRBJ2-3,TRBD2,CASSAGRGAVDTQYF,TGTGCCAGCAGCGCAGGGCGGGGGGCGGTGGATACGCAGTATTTT
TRBV15,.,TRBJ2-5,TRBD1,CATSDRVRETQYF,TGTGCCACCAGCGACAGGGTTCGGGAGACCCAGTACTTC
TRBV27,.,TRBJ1-6,.,CASSSGIGALSSSYNSPLHF,TGTGCCAGCAGTTCAGGGATAGGGGCCTTATCTAGCTCCTATAATTCACCCCTCCACTTT
TRBV30,.,TRBJ2-7,.,CAWSTRGSYEQYF,TGTGCCTGGAGTACCCGCGGCTCCTACGAGCAGTACTTC
TRBV19,.,TRBJ2-5,TRBD1,CASSRDRQYQETQYF,TGTGCCAGCAGCCGGGACAGACAGTACCAAGAGACCCAGTACTTC
TRBV7-9,.,TRBJ2-7,TRBD2,CASSSYGLAGDLLYEQYF,TGTGCCAGCAGCTCGTATGGACTAGCGGGAGATCTTTTATACGAGCAGTACTTC
TRBV6-1,.,TRBJ1-4,.,CASSDRVAVKLFF,TGTGCCAGCAGTGATCGAGTAGCCGTTAAACTGTTTTTT
TRBV27,.,TRBJ1-1,.,CASSLTGLGTEAFF,TGTGCCAGCAGTTTGACAGGACTCGGGACTGAAGCTTTCTTT
TRBV5-6,.,TRBJ2-7,.,CASSLVSDYEQYF,TGTGCCAGCAGCTTGGTGTCAGACTACGAGCAGTACTTC
TRBV11-3,.,TRBJ1-1,.,CASSPPRNTEAFF,TGTGCCAGCAGCCCCCCCCGGAACACTGAAGCTTTCTTT
TRBV18,.,TRBJ2-7,TRBD2,CASSPPSAGGPGEQYF,TGTGCCAGCTCACCACCGTCAGCGGGGGGGCCCGGCGAGCAGTACTTC
TRBV7-8,once,TRBJ2-3,.,CASSRFRGEDTQYF,TGTGCCAGCAGCCGATTTAGGGGCGAGGATACGCAGTATTTT
TRBV19,.,TRBJ2-2,.,CASTIGVSLNTGELFF,TGTGCCAGTACCATAGGGGTCTCCTTGAACACCGGGGAGCTGTTTTTT
TRBV28,.,TRBJ2-2,.,CASSFTSRGTENTGELFF,TGTGCCAGCAGTTTCACTTCCCGGGGGACCGAGAACACCGGGGAGCTGTTTTTT
TRBV29-1,once,TRBJ2-5,.,CSVAPPGGGATQYF,TGCAGCGTTGCCCCTCCCGGTGGGGGGGCAACCCAGTACTTC
TRBV27,.,TRBJ2-1,TRBD2,CASSFDPSGINYNEQFF,TGTGCCAGCAGTTTCGACCCTAGCGGCATAAACTACAATGAGCAGTTCTTC
TRBV2,.,TRBJ2-7,.,CASSGRGLYEQYF,TGTGCCAGCAGTGGACGGGGACTCTACGAGCAGTACTTC
TRBV27,.,TRBJ2-1,.,CASSLSIRTRSYNEQFF,TGTGCCAGCAGTTTATCGATAAGGACTCGCTCCTACAATGAGCAGTTCTTC
TRBV6-1,medium-sized,TRBJ2-3,TRBD2,CASSGLAGGPDTQYF,TGTGCCAGCAGTGGACTAGCGGGGGGGCCAGATACGCAGTATTTT
TRBV19,.,TRBJ1-2,.,CATSSGGNYGYTF,TGTGCCACTTCCTCCGGGGGTAACTATGGCTACACCTTC
TRBV7-9,.,TRBJ2-7,.,CASSLAGDEQYF,TGTGCCAGCAGCTTAGCAGGGGACGAGCAGTACTTC
TRBV27,.,TRBJ2-7,TRBD1,CASTKTGSYEQYF,TGTGCCAGCACCAAGACAGGGTCCTACGAGCAGTACTTC
TRBV5-6,once,TRBJ2-1,.,CASSLARDEQFF,TGTGCCAGCAGCTTGGCCAGGGATGAGCAGTTCTTC
TRBV9,.,TRBJ2-1,.,CASSVGGGGEYNEQFF,TGTGCCAGCAGCGTAGGAGGAGGGGGCGAGTACAATGAGCAGTTCTTC